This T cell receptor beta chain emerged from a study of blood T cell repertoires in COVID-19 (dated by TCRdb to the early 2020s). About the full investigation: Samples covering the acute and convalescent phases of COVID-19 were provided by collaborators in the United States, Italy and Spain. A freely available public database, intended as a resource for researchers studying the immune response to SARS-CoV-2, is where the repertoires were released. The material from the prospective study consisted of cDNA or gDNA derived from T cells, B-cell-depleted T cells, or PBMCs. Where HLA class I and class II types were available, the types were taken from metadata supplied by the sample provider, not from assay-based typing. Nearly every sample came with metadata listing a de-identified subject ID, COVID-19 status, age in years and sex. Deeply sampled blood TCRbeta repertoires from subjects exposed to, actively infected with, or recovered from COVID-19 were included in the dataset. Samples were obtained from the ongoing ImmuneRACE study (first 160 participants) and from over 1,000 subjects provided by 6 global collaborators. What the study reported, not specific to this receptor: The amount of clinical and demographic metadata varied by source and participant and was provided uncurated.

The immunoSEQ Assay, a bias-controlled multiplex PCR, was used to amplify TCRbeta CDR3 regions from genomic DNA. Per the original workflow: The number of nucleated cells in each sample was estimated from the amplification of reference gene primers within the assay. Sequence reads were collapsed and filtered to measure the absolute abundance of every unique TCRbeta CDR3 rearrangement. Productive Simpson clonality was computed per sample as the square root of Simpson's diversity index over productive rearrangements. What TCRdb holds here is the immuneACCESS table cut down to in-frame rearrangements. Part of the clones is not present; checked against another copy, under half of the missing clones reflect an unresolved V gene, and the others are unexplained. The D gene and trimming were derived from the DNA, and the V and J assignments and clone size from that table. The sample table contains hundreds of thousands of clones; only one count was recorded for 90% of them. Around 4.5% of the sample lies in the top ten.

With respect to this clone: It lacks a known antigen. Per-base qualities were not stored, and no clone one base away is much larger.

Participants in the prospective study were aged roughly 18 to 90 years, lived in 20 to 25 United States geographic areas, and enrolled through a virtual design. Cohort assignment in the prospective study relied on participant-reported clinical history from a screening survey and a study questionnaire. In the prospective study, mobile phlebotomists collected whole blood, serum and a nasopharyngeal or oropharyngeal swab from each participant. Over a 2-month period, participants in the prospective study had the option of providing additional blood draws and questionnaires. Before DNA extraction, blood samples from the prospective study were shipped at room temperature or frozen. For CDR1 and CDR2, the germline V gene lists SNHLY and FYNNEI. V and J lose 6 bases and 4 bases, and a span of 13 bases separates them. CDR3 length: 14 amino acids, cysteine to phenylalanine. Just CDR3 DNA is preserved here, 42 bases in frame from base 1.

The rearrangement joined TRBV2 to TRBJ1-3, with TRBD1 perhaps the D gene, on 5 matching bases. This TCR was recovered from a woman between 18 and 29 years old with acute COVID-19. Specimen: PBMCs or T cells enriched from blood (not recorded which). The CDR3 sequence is CASSPKGYGNTIYF. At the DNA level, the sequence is TGTGCCAGCAGCCCTAAGGGGTACGGAAACACCATATATTTT.